The rows below give T cell receptor beta chains drawn from one sample of a study of cytomegalovirus exposure and HLA in healthy donors. Clones were sequenced by immunoSEQ multiplex PCR, and TCRdb holds only the in-frame ones, with some missing. This table has 100,000 to 150,000 clones, roughly 82% appearing once. Sequencing was carried out using PBMCs. The source is a middle-aged woman in good health and CMV-seropositive. The CDR3 runs from the conserved cysteine through the conserved F or W. Fields, in order: D gene, V gene, CDR3 length, clone size, J gene, CDR3 DNA, CDR3 protein. The D gene is left open where the match is weak. Not all rows give a size; the values are once, few, many and, for expanded clones, a class.

>TRBD2|TRBV15|16|.|TRBJ2-1
TGTGCCACCAGCAGGCCGACTAGCGGGAGTATGAATGAGCAGTTCTTC
CATSRPTSGSMNEQFF
>.|TRBV18|15|.|TRBJ2-5
TGTGCCAGCTCACCACCCAACAGGGCACAAGAGACCCAGTACTTC
CASSPPNRAQETQYF
>.|TRBV28|14|.|TRBJ1-2
TGTGCCAGCAGTTTATTGCAGGGGCTGGGGGGCTACACCTTC
CASSLLQGLGGYTF
>TRBD1|TRBV6-5|15|few|TRBJ2-6
TGTGCCAGCTACCGACAGGGAACTGGGGCCAACGTCCTGACTTTC
CASYRQGTGANVLTF
>TRBD2|TRBV4-1|15|.|TRBJ2-7
TGCGCCAGCAGCCATGACGGGACTAGCGGTATCGAGCAGTACTTC
CASSHDGTSGIEQYF
>.|TRBV27|13|.|TRBJ1-5
TGTGCCAGCAGTTTCGAGGTCAATCAGCCCCAGCATTTT
CASSFEVNQPQHF
>.|TRBV7-9|13|.|TRBJ2-1
TGTGCCAGCAGCCCCAGCTCCTACAATGAGCAGTTCTTC
CASSPSSYNEQFF
>TRBD2|TRBV10-2|13|.|TRBJ2-5
TGCGCCAGCAGTGATGGACTAGCAATCGCCCAGTACTTC
CASSDGLAIAQYF
>.|TRBV18|16|.|TRBJ1-1
TGTGCCAGCTCACCACCCCAGGGGACGATGAACACTGAAGCTTTCTTT
CASSPPQGTMNTEAFF
>TRBD2|TRBV28|16|.|TRBJ2-7
TGTGCCAGCAGGCTCCGGACTAGCGGGATTACCTACGAGCAGTACTTC
CASRLRTSGITYEQYF
>TRBD2|TRBV29-1|15|.|TRBJ2-2
TGCAGCGTTGAGGGGCTAGCGGCGAACACCGGGGAGCTGTTTTTT
CSVEGLAANTGELFF
>.|TRBV10-1|15|.|TRBJ2-3
TGCGCCAGCAGTGAGTTCGAGACAGCCTCAGATACGCAGTATTTT
CASSEFETASDTQYF
>TRBD1|TRBV5-6|15|.|TRBJ2-3
TGTGCCAGCAGCTTGGGCCCGACAGGGGGAGATACGCAGTATTTT
CASSLGPTGGDTQYF
>.|TRBV28|13|.|TRBJ1-4
TGTGCCAGCAGTTTCGGGTCAGGAGGGAAACTGTTTTTT
CASSFGSGGKLFF
>TRBD2|TRBV28|15|.|TRBJ2-7
TGTGCCAGCAGTTTATCAGCGGGGGGAGCCTACGAGCAGTACTTC
CASSLSAGGAYEQYF
>TRBD2|TRBV5-4|15|.|TRBJ2-1
TGTGCCAGCAGCTTATACGGGAGGACCTACAATGAGCAGTTCTTC
CASSLYGRTYNEQFF
>TRBD2|TRBV14|15|few|TRBJ2-7
TGTGCCAGCAGCCAAGATAGCGGGAGCGCCTTCGAGCAGTACTTC
CASSQDSGSAFEQYF
>.|TRBV27|13|few|TRBJ2-2
TGTGCCAGCAGTCTAAACCTAGCCGGGGAGCTGTTTTTT
CASSLNLAGELFF
>TRBD2|TRBV6-1|18|.|TRBJ2-7
TGTGCCAGCAGGGAACAGGCCAGCGGGAGAGTGGGTTACTACGAGCAGTACTTC
CASREQASGRVGYYEQYF
>.|TRBV29-1|13|.|TRBJ1-1
TGCAGCGTTGAACCGGGGGAAGGAACTGAAGCTTTCTTT
CSVEPGEGTEAFF
>.|TRBV9|13|.|TRBJ1-1
TGTGCCAGCAGCGCCCTAACTTACACTGAAGCTTTCTTT
CASSALTYTEAFF
>TRBD2|TRBV5-4|16|.|TRBJ2-3
TGTGCCAGCAGCATCCCCCTAGCGGGAGGGACAGATACGCAGTATTTT
CASSIPLAGGTDTQYF
>.|TRBV28|12|.|TRBJ1-1
TGTGCCAGCAGTAGGACAACCCTTGGAGCTTTCTTT
CASSRTTLGAFF
>TRBD2|TRBV29-1|13|once|TRBJ2-1
TGCAGCGCGGATACTAGCGGGAGTAATGAGCAGTTCTTC
CSADTSGSNEQFF
>TRBD2|TRBV6-1|14|.|TRBJ2-7
TGTGCCAGCGGGACTAGCGGGGGCTCCTACGAGCAGTACTTC
CASGTSGGSYEQYF
>.|TRBV5-4|14|.|TRBJ1-1
TGTGCCAGCAGCTTGGGGGGCAGGAACACTGAAGCTTTCTTT
CASSLGGRNTEAFF
>TRBD1|TRBV6-1|15|.|TRBJ1-3
TGTGCCAGCAGTGGACAGGGCGGGTCTGGAAACACCATATATTTT
CASSGQGGSGNTIYF
>.|TRBV7-2|15|many|TRBJ1-4
TGTGCCAGCAGCCCGCCCCGGGGGTGGCGTGAAAAACTGTTTTTT
CASSPPRGWREKLFF
>.|TRBV28|15|.|TRBJ2-7
TGTGCCAGCAGTCAACCCAGCGGGCGGTTCTACGAGCAGTACTTC
CASSQPSGRFYEQYF
>TRBD1|TRBV19|17|few|TRBJ1-1
TGTGCCAGTAGTATAGGGGGGACAGGGGCTACGAACACTGAAGCTTTCTTT
CASSIGGTGATNTEAFF
>TRBD1|TRBV7-9|13|.|TRBJ1-1
TGTGCCAGCAGGACAACAGGGGGCACTGAAGCTTTCTTT
CASRTTGGTEAFF
>TRBD2|TRBV5-1|15|.|TRBJ2-7
TGCGCCAGCAGCTTGGGAGGCGGGAGGGCCCTCGAGCAGTACTTC
CASSLGGGRALEQYF
>.|TRBV2|14|.|TRBJ2-3
TGTGCCAGCAGTGAGCGGGTTACCACAGATACGCAGTATTTT
CASSERVTTDTQYF
>TRBD2|TRBV29-1|15|once|TRBJ2-7
TGCAGCGCAAAGGGTTGGACTAGCGGGAAGAACGAGCAGTACTTC
CSAKGWTSGKNEQYF
>TRBD2|TRBV15|16|.|TRBJ2-3
TGTGCCACCAGCAGAGATCTTGGCGGGAGGAATTATACGCAGTATTTT
CATSRDLGGRNYTQYF
>TRBD1|TRBV2|15|.|TRBJ2-1
TGTGCCAGCAGTCGACAGGGGAGGTCCTACAATGAGCAGTTCTTC
CASSRQGRSYNEQFF
>TRBD2|TRBV5-1|16|.|TRBJ2-1
TGCGCCAGCAGCCTAGCCCCCGGGACTAGCGGGCTGGAGCAGTTCTTC
CASSLAPGTSGLEQFF
>TRBD1|TRBV10-3|16|.|TRBJ1-1
TGTGCCATCAGTGAGTCTCGACAGGGGGCTAACACTGAAGCTTTCTTT
CAISESRQGANTEAFF
>.|TRBV11-2|14|.|TRBJ1-2
TGTGCCAGCAGCTTAACAGGGTTCGTCGGTGGCTACACCTTC
CASSLTGFVGGYTF
>.|TRBV5-1|13|.|TRBJ1-1
TGCGCCAGCAGCTTGGGGGGGGGACCTGAAGCTTTCTTT
CASSLGGGPEAFF
>.|TRBV2|14|.|TRBJ1-1
TGTGCCAGCACCGCTGTAGGGGGTTTTACTGAAGCTTTCTTT
CASTAVGGFTEAFF
>.|TRBV7-9|15|.|TRBJ2-1
TGTTCCAGCAGCCCCGATGGCGGGACTTACAATGAGCAGTTCTTC
CSSSPDGGTYNEQFF
>TRBD2|TRBV5-8|15|.|TRBJ2-1
TGTGCCAGCAGCCCCAGGACTAGCGGCCCGTCTTGGAGGTTCTTC
CASSPRTSGPSWRFF
>TRBD2|TRBV7-2|18|.|TRBJ2-3
TGTGCCAGCAGCTCCGGGACTAGCGGGAGGGCCGCGACAGATACGCAGTATTTT
CASSSGTSGRAATDTQYF